Shown below are 26 T cell receptor beta chains from a single sample sequenced in a study of T cells in localized non-small cell lung cancer. Clones were sequenced by immunoSEQ multiplex PCR, and TCRdb holds only the in-frame ones, with some missing. The sample records 2,500 or so clones, around 30% being singletons. The starting material was lung tumor tissue, obtained before any cancer treatment. The receptor set was obtained from a female donor over 55 with stage II squamous cell lung carcinoma.

This clone is categorized as medium-sized (0.01 to 0.1%). This chain uses TRBV11-3 with TRBJ2-5; D is tentatively TRBD1 or TRBD2 (7 bases each). V gave up 3 bases and J gave up 8 bases, with 22 bases separating them. Germline values: CDR1 SGHNT, CDR2 YENEEA. The CDR3 sequence is 16 residues long. The CDR3 here is CASSFLAGGGRTTQYF. As DNA, the CDR3 is TGTGCCAGCAGCTTCCTAGCAGGGGGGGGCCGAACAACCCAGTACTTC.

This clone appeared a few times. The CDR3 protein is CASSQGQRVLYNEQFF. The CDR3 DNA reads as TGCGCCAGCAGCCAAGGTCAACGGGTTCTCTACAATGAGCAGTTCTTC. V is TRBV4-1 and J is TRBJ2-1; D gene unclear. V was cut by 1 base and J by 3 bases, with 13 bases left in between. This CDR3 spans 16 amino acids. CDR1 and CDR2 from the germline V gene are MGHRA and YSYEKL.

By frequency in the sample, this clone is medium-sized. V and J are TRBV4-1 and TRBJ2-5; D might be TRBD2 (8 bases). In germline, CDR1 is MGHRA, CDR2 YSYEKL. The ends were cut back, 8 bases at V and 2 bases at J, with 21 bases in the middle. The CDR3 length is 16 residues. DNA for the CDR3: TGCGCCAGCTCCTCCCCGGGGGGGACAGATCAAGAGACCCAGTACTTC. Protein sequence: CASSSPGGTDQETQYF.

The J gene is TRBJ2-3, the V gene TRBV19; a weak D match, TRBD1 (5 bases). The CDR3 has 14 amino acids. Trimming removed 2 bases at V and 0 bases at J, with 6 bases between. Germline V gene data show CDR1 as LNHDA and CDR2 as SQIVND (reference sequence). DNA for the CDR3: TGTGCCAGTAGTATACAGGGAAGCACAGATACGCAGTATTTT. Translating it yields CASSIQGSTDTQYF.

The rearrangement uses TRBV19 and TRBJ1-5, with 7 bases matching TRBD1. The CDR3 has 14 amino acids. The V segment lost 7 bases and the J segment 0 bases; nucleotides outside the gene matches: 3. The V gene's germline CDR1 is LNHDA and CDR2 SQIVND (reference sequence). CDR3 nucleotide sequence: TGTGCCAGTATTCAGGGGGTTAGCAATCAGCCCCAGCATTTT. Translated: CASIQGVSNQPQHF.

This clone was seen only a few times. This chain connects TRBV6-8 to TRBJ1-1; D is unresolved. This CDR3 contains 15 residues. The germline V gene encodes CDR1 MNHGY and CDR2 SAAAGT. With 7 bases removed from V and 0 bases from J, the gap between germline ends came to 15 bases. The CDR3 region is CASTAQSKMNTEAFF. The DNA of the CDR3 is TGTGCCAGCACGGCGCAGTCGAAGATGAACACTGAAGCTTTCTTT.

The DNA of the CDR3 is TGTGCCAGCAGTACCGGACTAGCGGGGGGGCCTCGCACAGATACGCAGTATTTT. Residues: CASSTGLAGGPRTDTQYF. J is TRBJ2-3 and V is TRBV6-8; 15 nucleotides agree with TRBD2. After removal of 5 bases from V and 1 base from J, the junction contained 7 bases not matched to a gene. From germline, CDR1 is MNHGY and CDR2 SAAAGT. The CDR3 sequence is 18 residues long.

This clone appeared a few times. V gene TRBV18 combines with J gene TRBJ1-3, with 11 bases identical to TRBD1. The CDR3 has 16 residues. V shed 5 bases, J shed 0 bases, and the junction held 3 bases outside the gene matches. Germline V gene lookup returns CDR1 KGHSH and CDR2 LQKENI. DNA of the CDR3: TGTGCCAGCTCAGCCGGGACAGGGGGCTCTGGAAACACCATATATTTT. Its translation is CASSAGTGGSGNTIYF.

In regard to this clone: X is used for the amino acid whose nucleotide is unread or ambiguous. This chain links TRBV14 with TRBJ1-1; perhaps TRBD1 as D (5 bases). The V and J ends lost 0 bases and 7 bases respectively, with 9 bases between them. CDR1 and CDR2 from the germline V gene are SGHDN and FVKESK. CDR3 length: 13 amino acids. CDR3 amino acids: CASSQETGXEAFF. The CDR3 bases are TGTGCCAGCAGCCAAGAAACAGGCAYTGAAGCTTTCTTT.

In this sample, this clone turned up once. The V and J genes are TRBV9 and TRBJ2-3; D remains ambiguous. Germline V gene lookup returns CDR1 SGDLS and CDR2 YYNGEE. V was pared by 3 bases and J by 1 base, with 3 bases between. CDR3 length: 12 amino acids. The CDR3 protein is CASSGGTDTQYF. The CDR3 nucleotides read TGTGCCAGCAGCGGAGGCACAGATACGCAGTATTTT.

This clone was seen a few times. The chain joins TRBV9 to TRBJ1-5; no definite D call. The V gene lost 5 bases and the J gene lost 0 bases, with 15 bases spanning the gap. CDR3 size: 16 residues. Germline V gene lookup returns CDR1 SGDLS and CDR2 YYNGEE. The CDR3 coding sequence is TGTGCCAGCAGTGAAGGACGTCAGCATAGCAATCAGCCCCAGCATTTT. It translates to CASSEGRQHSNQPQHF.

The chain employs TRBV11-3 and TRBJ2-2, with a possible D match to TRBD2 (6 bases). Germline CDR1 is SGHNT and CDR2 is YENEEA. The CDR3 has 15 amino acids. V lost 5 bases to trimming and J lost 3 bases, with 13 bases between them. The CDR3 loop reads CASSPWGVDTGELFF. The CDR3 coding sequence is TGTGCCAGCAGCCCCTGGGGGGTCGACACCGGGGAGCTGTTTTTT.

This clone was seen more than once but under ten times. The chain has TRBV2 and TRBJ1-6; the D gene is possibly TRBD1 (5 bases). V lost 2 bases and J 9 bases, leaving 17 bases between the germline ends. This CDR3 contains 16 residues. Looked up from germline, CDR1 is SNHLY and CDR2 is FYNNEI. The DNA for the CDR3 is TGTGCCAGCAGTGAACGACGGGGTGCAGGGCCTTCACCCCTCCACTTT. This sequence encodes CASSERRGAGPSPLHF. Combining the CDR3 with reference TRBV2 and TRBJ1-6 gives the whole variable domain EPEVTQTPSHQVTQMGQEVILRCVPISNHLYFYWYRQILGQKVEFLVSFYNNEISEKSEIFDDQFSVERPDGSNFTLKIRSTKLEDSAMYFCASSERRGAGPSPLHFGNGTRLTVT.

This chain connects TRBV6-8 to TRBJ1-2; D is unresolved. Germline lookup yields CDR1 MNHGY and CDR2 SAAAGT. Trimming left V 2 bases short and J 8 bases short, with 18 bases between. CDR3 size: 15 residues. CDR3 coding DNA: TGTGCCAGCAGTTACCCCCTGCCCAGTGGAACGGGCTACACCTTC. Amino acid sequence: CASSYPLPSGTGYTF.

The table lists this clone with a few counts. The chain links TRBV9 to TRBJ1-6; a possible D gene is TRBD1 (5 bases). The CDR3 loop spans 14 amino acids. The V gene's germline CDR1 is SGDLS and CDR2 YYNGEE. V was pared by 7 bases and J by 10 bases, with 18 bases between. The CDR3 loop reads CASGMGEVNSPLHF. CDR3 DNA sequence: TGTGCCAGCGGAATGGGGGAGGTTAACTCACCCCTCCACTTT.

This clone showed up just a few times. This chain links TRBV9 with TRBJ2-1; D perhaps matches TRBD1 (6 bases). The V gene lost 0 bases and the J gene lost 0 bases, with 19 bases spanning the gap. The CDR3 totals 19 residues. Germline CDR1 reads SGDLS; CDR2 reads YYNGEE. CDR3 in amino acids: CASSVGNRGGQSSYNEQFF. The CDR3 DNA sequence: TGTGCCAGCAGCGTAGGGAATCGGGGTGGACAGAGCTCCTACAATGAGCAGTTCTTC.

This clone was detected a few times. The chain links TRBV11-3 to TRBJ2-3, with TRBD2 matching 7 bases. The CDR3 runs 14 residues. Looked up from germline, CDR1 is SGHNT and CDR2 is YENEEA. Unmatched junction bases numbered 0, after V lost 1 base and J lost 2 bases. In DNA, the CDR3 is TGTGCCAGCAGCTTAGGACTAGCCACAGATACGCAGTATTTT. Residues: CASSLGLATDTQYF.

J is TRBJ2-7 and V is TRBV28; a weak D match, TRBD2 (6 bases). Germline-derived CDR1 and CDR2 are MDHEN and SYDVKM. Between the trimmed V and J ends, which lost 6 bases and 5 bases, there was a span of 20 bases. The CDR3 spans 15 residues. The chain's CDR3 is CASSRRREVRNEQYF. Written as DNA, the CDR3 is TGTGCCAGCAGCAGAAGGAGGGAAGTGAGGAACGAGCAGTACTTC.

This clone ranks as medium-sized. The V and J genes are TRBV11-3 and TRBJ2-1, with D possibly being TRBD1 or TRBD2 (5 bases each). CDR1 and CDR2 from the germline V gene are SGHNT and YENEEA. Trimming left V 3 bases short and J 3 bases short, with 12 bases between. The CDR3 is 15 residues long. The CDR3 reads CASSLIGGIYNEQFF. The CDR3 coding sequence is TGTGCCAGCAGCTTGATTGGGGGAATCTACAATGAGCAGTTCTTC.

The V and J genes are TRBV18 and TRBJ2-5; 11 bases align to TRBD2. Unmatched junction bases numbered 13, after V lost 5 bases and J lost 5 bases. Per germline, CDR1 KGHSH and CDR2 LQKENI. CDR3 size: 17 residues. The chain's CDR3 is CASSSPGLAAPAETQYF. CDR3 in DNA: TGTGCCAGCTCATCGCCGGGACTAGCGGCCCCGGCGGAGACCCAGTACTTC.

The chain employs TRBV25-1 and TRBJ1-2; 7 positions match TRBD1. Germline CDR1 is MGHDK and CDR2 is SYGVNS. The junction had 5 bases not matched to a gene; V was cut back by 5 bases and J by 5 bases. The CDR3 has 13 amino acids. CDR3: CASSTGTAYGYTF. DNA for the CDR3: TGTGCCAGCAGTACCGGGACAGCTTATGGCTACACCTTC.

In its sample, this clone was seen once. The chain employs TRBV15 and TRBJ1-2, with D perhaps matching TRBD1 (6 bases). Germline V gives CDR1 LNHNV, CDR2 YYDKDF (reference sequence). The V end lost 0 bases, the J end lost 4 bases, and 12 bases lay between the germline ends. The CDR3 covers 15 residues. The CDR3 DNA is TGTGCCACCAGCAGAGATGGTGGGGGCGGCTATGGCTACACCTTC. Protein product: CATSRDGGGGYGYTF.

The J gene is TRBJ2-7, the V gene TRBV30, with D perhaps matching TRBD1 or TRBD2 (5 bases each). The CDR3 is 13 residues long. The ends were cut back, 1 base at V and 3 bases at J, with 10 bases in the middle. The germline V gene has CDR1 GTSNPN and CDR2 SVGIG (reference sequence). The CDR3 loop is CAWSDKGRYEQYF. For the CDR3, the DNA is TGTGCCTGGAGTGACAAGGGACGCTACGAGCAGTACTTC.

A few counts support this clone. This chain joins TRBV9 and TRBJ2-1, with 7 bases lining up with TRBD2. Germline-derived CDR1 and CDR2 are SGDLS and YYNGEE. The trim removed 2 bases at V and 7 bases at J, leaving 6 bases unmatched. The CDR3 has 14 residues. The chain's CDR3 is CASSVGGRTNEQFF. The CDR3 DNA reads TGTGCCAGCAGCGTCGGGGGGAGGACTAATGAGCAGTTCTTC. Filled out from reference TRBV9 and TRBJ2-1, the complete variable domain reads DSGVTQTPKHLITATGQRVTLRCSPRSGDLSVYWYQQSLDQGLQFLIQYYNGEERAKGNILERFSAQQFPDLHSELNLSSLELGDSALYFCASSVGGRTNEQFFGPGTRLTVL.

This clone came up a few times. The gene calls are TRBV6-8 and TRBJ1-2; TRBD1 is a possible D gene (6 bases). CDR1 and CDR2 (germline): MNHGY, SAAAGT. CDR3 length: 17 residues. Trimming took off 0 bases at V and 2 bases at J, with 16 bases between the two ends. For the CDR3, the DNA is TGTGCCAGCAGTTACTCGAGAGTCTACGGACAGAACTATGGCTACACCTTC. This sequence encodes CASSYSRVYGQNYGYTF.

This clone is categorized as large. The chain couples TRBV9 to TRBJ1-2; tentative D call: TRBD1 (5 bases). V was cut by 5 bases and J by 6 bases, with 11 bases left in between. This CDR3 is 12 amino acids long. Germline-derived CDR1 and CDR2 are SGDLS and YYNGEE. In nucleotides, the CDR3 is TGTGCCAGCAGTGAGAGGGGCAATGGCTACACCTTC. It codes for CASSERGNGYTF. Drawing the rest from reference TRBV9 and TRBJ1-2, the complete variable domain is DSGVTQTPKHLITATGQRVTLRCSPRSGDLSVYWYQQSLDQGLQFLIQYYNGEERAKGNILERFSAQQFPDLHSELNLSSLELGDSALYFCASSERGNGYTFGSGTRLTVV.